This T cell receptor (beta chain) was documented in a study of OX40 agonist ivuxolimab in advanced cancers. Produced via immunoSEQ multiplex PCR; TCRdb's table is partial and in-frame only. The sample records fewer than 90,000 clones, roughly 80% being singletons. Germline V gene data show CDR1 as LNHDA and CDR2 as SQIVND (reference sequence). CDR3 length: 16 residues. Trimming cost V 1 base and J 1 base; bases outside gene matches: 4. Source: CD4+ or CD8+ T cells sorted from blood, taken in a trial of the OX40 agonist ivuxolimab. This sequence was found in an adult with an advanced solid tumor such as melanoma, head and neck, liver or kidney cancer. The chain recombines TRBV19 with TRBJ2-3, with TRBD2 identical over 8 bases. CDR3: CASSIAGGRGTDTQYF. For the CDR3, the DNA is TGTGCCAGTAGTATAGCGGGGGGGCGCGGCACAGATACGCAGTATTTT.